This is a list of T cell receptor beta chains from one sample in a study of blood T cells in healthy people across ages. MiXCR was run by TCRdb on the 5' RACE reads, yielding one entry per CDR3 protein. Seen here are 980,000 or so distinct CDR3 sequences, 48% observed once, and the top ten hold around an eighth. The sequenced sample consisted of blood. Source of these receptors: a man in his thirties or forties in good health. Each CDR3 is given with its conserved first and last residue. Fields, in order: clone size, V gene, D gene, J gene, CDR3 DNA, CDR3 protein. D genes are given only for firm matches. Clone size is given for some rows only: seen once, a few or many times, or a class if the clone is expanded.

once,TRBV3-1,TRBD2,TRBJ2-5,TGTGCCAGCAGTAAAAGCGGGGGGGACCAAGAGACCCAGTACTTC,CASSKSGGDQETQYF
once,TRBV6-2/TRBV6-3,NA,TRBJ1-5,TGTGCCAGCAGTTACTCGAAGAGGGGATCGGGCCAGCCCCAGCATTTT,CASSYSKRGSGQPQHF
NA,TRBV7-2,NA,TRBJ1-6,TGTGCCAGCAGCTTATTAGGGACGACGGGAAATTCACCCCTCCACTTT,CASSLLGTTGNSPLHF
few,TRBV10-3,TRBD1,TRBJ2-1,TGTGCCATCAGTGGGGACAGGGCAAACAATGAGCAGTTCTTC,CAISGDRANNEQFF
NA,TRBV20-1,NA,TRBJ1-5,TGCAGTGCTAGTAGCGGCAGGGACGATCAGCCCCAGCATTTT,CSASSGRDDQPQHF
few,TRBV18,NA,TRBJ2-1,TGTGCCAGCTCACCAATCGGGACGAATGAGCAGTTCTTC,CASSPIGTNEQFF
NA,TRBV20-1,NA,TRBJ1-6,TGCAGTGCTGAGGCCAGGGAAAAACATAATTCACCCCTCCACTTT,CSAEAREKHNSPLHF
NA,TRBV5-1,NA,TRBJ2-7,TGCGCCAGCAGCCCCCTCGTAATCTCCTACGAGCAGTACTTC,CASSPLVISYEQYF
few,TRBV4-1,TRBD2,TRBJ2-1,TGCGCCAGCAGCCAAACTAGCGATGAGCAGTTCTTC,CASSQTSDEQFF
NA,TRBV6-1,NA,TRBJ1-2,TGTGCCAGCAGTGAAGCTGCAGGGAGCTATGGCTACACCTTC,CASSEAAGSYGYTF
few,TRBV24-1,NA,TRBJ2-7,TGTGCCACCAGTACAGAGAGCTCCTACGAGCAGTACTTC,CATSTESSYEQYF
NA,TRBV27,NA,TRBJ2-1,TGTGCCAGCAAGACTAGTTCCTCCTACAATGAGCAGTTCTTC,CASKTSSSYNEQFF
NA,TRBV7-9,NA,TRBJ1-1,TGTGCCAGCAGCCGGGTTGACCTTCTGGGAGGGGGCACTGAAGCTTTCTTT,CASSRVDLLGGGTEAFF
few,TRBV24-1,NA,TRBJ2-3,TGTGCCACCAGTGACCCCCTTCTAGATACGCAGTATTTT,CATSDPLLDTQYF
few,TRBV2,TRBD1,TRBJ1-6,TGTGCCAGCAGTGCTATACAGGGGACTAAGTCCCTCCACTTT,CASSAIQGTKSLHF
NA,TRBV28,NA,TRBJ2-7,TGTGCCAGCTCCTGGGGCCCCTACGAGCAGTACTTC,CASSWGPYEQYF
few,TRBV4-2,NA,TRBJ2-3,TGTGCCAGCAGCCAAAGGACTATACCGGATACGCAGTATTTT,CASSQRTIPDTQYF